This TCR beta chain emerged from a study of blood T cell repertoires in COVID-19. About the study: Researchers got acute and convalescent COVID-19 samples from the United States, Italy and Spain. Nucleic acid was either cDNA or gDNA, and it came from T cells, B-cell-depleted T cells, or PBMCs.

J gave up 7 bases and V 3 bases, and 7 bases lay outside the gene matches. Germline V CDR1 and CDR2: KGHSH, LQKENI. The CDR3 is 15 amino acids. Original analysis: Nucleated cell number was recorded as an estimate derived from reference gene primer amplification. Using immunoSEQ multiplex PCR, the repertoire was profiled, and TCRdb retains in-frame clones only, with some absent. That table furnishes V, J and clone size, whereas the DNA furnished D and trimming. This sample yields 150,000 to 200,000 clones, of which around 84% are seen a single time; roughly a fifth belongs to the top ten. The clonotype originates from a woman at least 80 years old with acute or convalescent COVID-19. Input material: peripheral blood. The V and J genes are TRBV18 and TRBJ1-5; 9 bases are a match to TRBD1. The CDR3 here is CASSPTGGRLQPQHF. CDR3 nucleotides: TGTGCCAGCTCACCGACAGGGGGAAGGCTCCAGCCCCAGCATTTT.